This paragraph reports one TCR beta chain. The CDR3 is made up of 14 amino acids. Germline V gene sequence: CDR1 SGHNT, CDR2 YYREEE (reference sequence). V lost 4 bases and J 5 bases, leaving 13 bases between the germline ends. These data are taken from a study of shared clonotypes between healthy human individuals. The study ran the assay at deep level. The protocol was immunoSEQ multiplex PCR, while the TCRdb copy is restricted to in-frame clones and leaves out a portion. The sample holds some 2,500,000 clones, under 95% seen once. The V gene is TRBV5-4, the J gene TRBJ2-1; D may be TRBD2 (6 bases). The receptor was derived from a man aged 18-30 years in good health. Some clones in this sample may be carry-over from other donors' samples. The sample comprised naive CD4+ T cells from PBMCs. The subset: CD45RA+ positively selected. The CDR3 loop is CASSLGTSNNEQFF. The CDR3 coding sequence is TGTGCCAGCAGCCTCGGGACTTCCAACAATGAGCAGTTCTTC.